What follows are 3 T cell receptor beta chains derived from one specimen sequenced in a study of T cell responses to AZD1222 COVID-19 vaccine. The protocol was immunoSEQ multiplex PCR, while the TCRdb copy is restricted to in-frame clones and leaves out a portion. The data show roughly 150,000 clones, with around nine tenths seen just once and around 6% held by the top ten. Sequences were derived from peripheral blood, sampled on day 0 of AZD1222 vaccination. The source of these receptors is an adult in good health.

This sequence joins TRBV6-2 or TRBV6-3 and TRBJ1-2; unclear D gene. The V and J ends lost 6 bases and 1 base respectively, with 6 bases between them. The germline V gene encodes CDR1 MNHEY and CDR2 SVGEGT. CDR3 size: 12 residues. The CDR3 nucleotides are TGTGCCAGCAGCGATCGTAACTATGGCTACACCTTC. It translates to CASSDRNYGYTF.

J is TRBJ1-5 and V is TRBV6-5, with TRBD1 as a possible D gene (6 bases). Germline V lookup: CDR1 MNHEY, CDR2 SVGAGI. This CDR3 has 13 residues. V was trimmed by 6 bases and J by 6 bases, leaving 12 bases between them. The CDR3 coding sequence is TGTGCCAGCAGACAGGGTGCGGGTCAGCCCCAGCATTTT. Its translation: CASRQGAGQPQHF.

This chain links TRBV28 with TRBJ1-2; TRBD1 is a possible D gene (5 bases). Germline-derived CDR1 and CDR2 are MDHEN and SYDVKM. This CDR3 spans 14 amino acids. V lost 7 bases and J 2 bases, leaving 14 bases between the germline ends. The chain's CDR3 is CASTLGVLNYGYTF. CDR3 sequence (DNA): TGTGCCAGCACTCTAGGGGTTCTAAACTATGGCTACACCTTC.